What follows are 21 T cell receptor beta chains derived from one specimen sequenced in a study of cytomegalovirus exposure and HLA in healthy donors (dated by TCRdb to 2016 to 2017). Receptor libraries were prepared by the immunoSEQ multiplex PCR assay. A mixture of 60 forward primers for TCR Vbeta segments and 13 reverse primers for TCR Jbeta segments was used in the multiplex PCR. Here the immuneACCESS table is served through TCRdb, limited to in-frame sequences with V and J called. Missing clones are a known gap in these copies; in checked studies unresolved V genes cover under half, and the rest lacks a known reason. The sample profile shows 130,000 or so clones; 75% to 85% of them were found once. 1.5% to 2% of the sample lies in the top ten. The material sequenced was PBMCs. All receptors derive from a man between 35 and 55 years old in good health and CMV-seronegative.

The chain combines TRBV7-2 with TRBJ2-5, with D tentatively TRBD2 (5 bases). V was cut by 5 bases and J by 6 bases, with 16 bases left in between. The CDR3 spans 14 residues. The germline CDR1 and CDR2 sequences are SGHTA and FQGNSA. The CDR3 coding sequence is TGTGCCAGCAGCCCTGTTTACGGCGGGCAGACCCAGTACTTC. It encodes CASSPVYGGQTQYF.

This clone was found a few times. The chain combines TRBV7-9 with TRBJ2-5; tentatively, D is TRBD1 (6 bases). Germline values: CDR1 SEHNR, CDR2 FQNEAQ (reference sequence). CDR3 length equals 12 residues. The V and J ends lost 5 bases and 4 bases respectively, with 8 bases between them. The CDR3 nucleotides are TGTGCCAGCAGCCCAGGGGTAGAGACCCAGTACTTC. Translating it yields CASSPGVETQYF.

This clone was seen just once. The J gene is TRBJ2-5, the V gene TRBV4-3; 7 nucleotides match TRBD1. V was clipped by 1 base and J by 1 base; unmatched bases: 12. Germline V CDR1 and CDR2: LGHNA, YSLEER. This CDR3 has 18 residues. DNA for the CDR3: TGCGCCAGCAGCCAAGGACCTGAAAGGGGGCTTTTCCAAGAGACCCAGTACTTC. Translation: CASSQGPERGLFQETQYF.

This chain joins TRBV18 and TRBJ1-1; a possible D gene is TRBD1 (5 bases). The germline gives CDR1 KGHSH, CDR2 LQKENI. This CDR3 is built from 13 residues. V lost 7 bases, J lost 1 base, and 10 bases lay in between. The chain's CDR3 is CASFDGQNTEAFF. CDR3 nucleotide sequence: TGTGCCAGCTTCGACGGACAGAACACTGAAGCTTTCTTT.

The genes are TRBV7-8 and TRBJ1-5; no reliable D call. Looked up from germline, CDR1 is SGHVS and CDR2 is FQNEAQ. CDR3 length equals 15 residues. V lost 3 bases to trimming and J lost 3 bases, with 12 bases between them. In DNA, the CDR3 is TGTGCCAGCAGCTTCCTCGGGGAGTTCAATCAGCCCCAGCATTTT. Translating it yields CASSFLGEFNQPQHF.

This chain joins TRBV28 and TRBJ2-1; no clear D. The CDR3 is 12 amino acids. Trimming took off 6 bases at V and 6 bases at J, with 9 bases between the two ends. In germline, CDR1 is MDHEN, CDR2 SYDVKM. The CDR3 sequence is CASSSPGNEQFF. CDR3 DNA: TGTGCCAGCAGCTCCCCCGGCAATGAGCAGTTCTTC.

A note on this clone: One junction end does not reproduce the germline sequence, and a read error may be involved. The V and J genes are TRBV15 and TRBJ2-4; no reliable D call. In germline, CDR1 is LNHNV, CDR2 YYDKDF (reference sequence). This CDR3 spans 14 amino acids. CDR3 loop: CATSSEHPENSQYF. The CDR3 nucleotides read TGTGCCACCAGCTCGGAACACCCCGAAAACAGTCAGTACTTC.

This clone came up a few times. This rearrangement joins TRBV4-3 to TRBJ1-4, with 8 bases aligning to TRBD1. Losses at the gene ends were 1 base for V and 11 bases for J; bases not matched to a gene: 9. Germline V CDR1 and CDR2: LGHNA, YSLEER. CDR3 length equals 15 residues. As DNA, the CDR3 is TGCGCCAGCAGCCAAGCCGGGACAGGAGGTTGGAAACTGTTTTTT. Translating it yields CASSQAGTGGWKLFF.

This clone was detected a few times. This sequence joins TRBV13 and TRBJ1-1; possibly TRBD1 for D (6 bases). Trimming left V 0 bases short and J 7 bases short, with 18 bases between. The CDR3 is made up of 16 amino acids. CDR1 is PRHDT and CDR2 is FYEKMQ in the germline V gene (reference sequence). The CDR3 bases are TGTGCCAGCAGCTTAGGCCTAACAGGGAGGGGGGATGAAGCTTTCTTT. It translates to CASSLGLTGRGDEAFF.

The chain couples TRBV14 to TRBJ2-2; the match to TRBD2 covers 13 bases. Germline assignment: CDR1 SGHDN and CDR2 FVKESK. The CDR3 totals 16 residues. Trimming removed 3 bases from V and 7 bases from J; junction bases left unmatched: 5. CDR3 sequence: CASSHRGLAGDGELFF. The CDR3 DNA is TGTGCCAGCAGCCATCGCGGACTAGCGGGGGACGGGGAGCTGTTTTTT.

This chain's CDR3 is CASTRGITEAFF. For the CDR3, the DNA is TGTGCCAGTACCCGAGGAATCACTGAAGCTTTCTTT. The rearrangement uses TRBV19 and TRBJ1-1; no reliable D call. CDR1 LNHDA and CDR2 SQIVND come from the germline V gene (reference sequence). The CDR3 is 12 residues long. V was cut by 7 bases and J by 4 bases, with 10 bases left in between.

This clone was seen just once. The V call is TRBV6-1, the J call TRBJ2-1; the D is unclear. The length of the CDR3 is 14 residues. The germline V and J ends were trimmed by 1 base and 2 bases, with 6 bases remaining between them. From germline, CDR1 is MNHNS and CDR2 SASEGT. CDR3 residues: CASSEGGTYNEQFF. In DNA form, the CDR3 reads TGTGCCAGCAGTGAAGGCGGTACCTACAATGAGCAGTTCTTC.

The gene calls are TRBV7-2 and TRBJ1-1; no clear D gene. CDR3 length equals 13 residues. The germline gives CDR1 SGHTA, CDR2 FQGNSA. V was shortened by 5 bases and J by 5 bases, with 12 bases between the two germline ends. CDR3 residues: CASSTRVGTEAFF. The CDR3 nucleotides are TGTGCCAGCAGCACCCGGGTCGGTACTGAAGCTTTCTTT.

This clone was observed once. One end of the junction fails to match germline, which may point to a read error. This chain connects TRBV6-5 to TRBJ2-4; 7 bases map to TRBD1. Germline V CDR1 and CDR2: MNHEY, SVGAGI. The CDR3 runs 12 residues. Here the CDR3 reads CATTDRKNSQYF. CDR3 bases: TGTGCCACCACGGACAGGAAAAACAGTCAGTACTTC.

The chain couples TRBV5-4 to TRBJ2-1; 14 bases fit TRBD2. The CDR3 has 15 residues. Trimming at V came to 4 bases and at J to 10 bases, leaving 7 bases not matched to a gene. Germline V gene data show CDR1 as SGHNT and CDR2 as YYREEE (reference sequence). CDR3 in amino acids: CASSPGTSGSREQFF. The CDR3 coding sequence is TGTGCCAGCAGCCCTGGGACTAGCGGGAGTCGCGAGCAGTTCTTC.

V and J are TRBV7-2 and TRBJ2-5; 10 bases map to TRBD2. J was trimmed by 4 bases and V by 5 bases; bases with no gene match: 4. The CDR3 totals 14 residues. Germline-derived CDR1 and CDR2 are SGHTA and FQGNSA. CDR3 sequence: CASSLRLAGETQYF. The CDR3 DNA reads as TGTGCCAGCAGCCTTCGACTAGCGGGAGAGACCCAGTACTTC.

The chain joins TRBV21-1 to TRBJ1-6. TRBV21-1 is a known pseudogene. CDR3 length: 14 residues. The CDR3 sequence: CASSPREGGDSLHF. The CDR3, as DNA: TGTGCCAGCAGCCCACGGGAGGGGGGGGATTCCCTCCACTTT.

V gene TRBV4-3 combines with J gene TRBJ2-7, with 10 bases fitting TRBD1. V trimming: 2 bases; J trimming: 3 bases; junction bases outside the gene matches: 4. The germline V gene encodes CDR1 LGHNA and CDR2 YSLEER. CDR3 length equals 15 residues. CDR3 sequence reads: CASSQPGQGFYEQYF. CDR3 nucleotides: TGCGCCAGCAGCCAACCGGGACAGGGGTTCTACGAGCAGTACTTC.

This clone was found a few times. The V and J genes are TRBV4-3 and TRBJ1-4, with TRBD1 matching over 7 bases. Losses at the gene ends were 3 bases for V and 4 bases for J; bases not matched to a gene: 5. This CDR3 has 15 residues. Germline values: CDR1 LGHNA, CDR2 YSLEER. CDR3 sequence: CASSHQSGGNEKLFF. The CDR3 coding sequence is TGCGCCAGCAGCCACCAATCAGGGGGTAATGAAAAACTGTTTTTT.

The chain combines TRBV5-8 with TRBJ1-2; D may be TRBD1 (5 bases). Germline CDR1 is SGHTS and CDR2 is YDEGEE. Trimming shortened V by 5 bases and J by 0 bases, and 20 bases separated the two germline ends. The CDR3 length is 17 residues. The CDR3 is CASSRRGDPLTNYGYTF. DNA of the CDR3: TGTGCCAGCAGTCGGCGGGGGGATCCCCTCACTAACTATGGCTACACCTTC.

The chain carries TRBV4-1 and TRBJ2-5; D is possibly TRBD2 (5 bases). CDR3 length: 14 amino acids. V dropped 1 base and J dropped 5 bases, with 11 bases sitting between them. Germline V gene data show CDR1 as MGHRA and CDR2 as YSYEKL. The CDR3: CASSQGGLLETQYF. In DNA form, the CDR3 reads TGCGCCAGCAGCCAAGGAGGGTTATTGGAGACCCAGTACTTC.